Included here is one T cell receptor beta chain sequence, with context. The antigen remains undetermined. This entry is derived from a study of a mutant IDH1 vaccine in newly diagnosed glioma. In the study overall: Prior therapy was radiotherapy, temozolomide, or both; most received both.

The CDR3 sequence is 15 residues long. From germline, CDR1 is SEHNR and CDR2 FQNEAQ (reference sequence). The V end was cut by 1 base, the J end by 8 bases, with 14 bases between. The time point here: baseline, week 1 (first vaccination visit). Treatment reported: pre-vaccination baseline after standard-of-care therapy. Here immunoSEQ multiplex PCR was the method, and the copy in TCRdb shows in-frame clones only, minus some. The sample records about 16,000 clones, just under 97% being singletons. Broader study findings: Pseudoprogression seemed unlinked to shifts in top peripheral T cell clonotypes.

J is TRBJ1-4 and V is TRBV7-9; weak D call: TRBD1 (6 bases). The sequencing used peripheral blood mononuclear cells (PBMCs), collected from a glioma patient treated with radiotherapy, temozolomide or both. The TCR comes from a woman aged 18 to 35 with glioma. Some clones in this sample may be carry-over from other donors' samples. CDR3 in amino acids: CASSLVGQGQEKLFF. As DNA, the CDR3 is TGTGCCAGCAGCTTAGTTGGGCAGGGGCAGGAAAAACTGTTTTTT.